The following is a T cell receptor (beta chain) sequence with its context. As yet, its antigen is unknown. This sample stems from a study of PD-1 blockade in classical Hodgkin lymphoma. General study results and limits: Exclusion was applied to patients who started nivolumab under 1 year after ASCT. By C4D1, CD4+ diversity increased significantly, especially in complete responders. Baseline TCR diversity was reportedly lower in newly diagnosed patients than healthy donors.

This table comes from immunoSEQ multiplex PCR, and its TCRdb copy is limited to in-frame clones, with some not included. The sample yields 24,000 or so clones, approximately 81% seen once. This CDR3 has 17 amino acids. Germline lookup yields CDR1 MNHNS and CDR2 SASEGT. Trimming removed 4 bases from V and 10 bases from J; junction bases left unmatched: 15. In every patient, relapse followed autologous stem cell transplantation, while exposure to brentuximab vedotin differed. Patients reached a best response of complete response, partial response or progressive disease. The sequenced sample was peripheral blood mononuclear cells (PBMCs), obtained before the second cycle of nivolumab. V gene TRBV6-1 combines with J gene TRBJ2-1, with 11 bases identical to TRBD2. The sequence came from a human donor with classical Hodgkin lymphoma. The CDR3 region has the DNA TGTGCCAGCAGTGTGATAGGTGCTAGCGGGGGGCAGGGGGAGCAGTTCTTC. Translation: CASSVIGASGGQGEQFF.